This TCR beta chain stems from a study of T-cell memory formation after mild COVID-19. About the research overall: TCR clusters showed largely donor specificity. General study points: Clones contracting across day 15 to 85 had a balanced CD4/CD8 profile; later expanding clones leaned CD4+.

Germline CDR1 reads KGHDR; CDR2 reads SFDVKD. The ends were cut back, 4 bases at V and 1 base at J, with 9 bases in the middle. The CDR3 spans 15 residues. This clonotype was recorded many times. Its target is unknown. TCRdb re-called the 5' RACE reads through MiXCR, storing one row per CDR3 protein. The table shows approximately 60,000 distinct CDR3 sequences, with roughly 9.9% occurring only once. The J gene is TRBJ2-2, the V gene TRBV24-1; D may be TRBD1 or TRBD2 (5 bases each). The clonotype originates from a man between 18 and 29 years old who had mild COVID-19 (a few samples of this study predate the infection). Cell type and time point are not known. Material for sequencing was PBMCs or a T cell subset sorted from them (not recorded which). CDR3 sequence: CATSDGTENTGELFF. The CDR3 DNA sequence: TGTGCCACCAGTGACGGGACGGAGAACACCGGGGAGCTGTTTTTT.